The rows below give T cell receptor beta chains drawn from one sample of a study of blood T cells in healthy people across ages. TCRdb re-called the 5' RACE reads with MiXCR, one entry per CDR3 protein. The table shows some 1.5 million distinct CDR3 sequences, with over 25% occurring only once. The sequenced sample consisted of blood. Receptors originate from a woman aged 25 to 39 in good health. Both conserved end residues are part of each CDR3.

j_gene | v_gene | CDR3aa
TRBJ2-3 | TRBV12-3/TRBV12-4 | CASSGGTQDTQYF
TRBJ2-5 | TRBV20-1 | CSASGTVKETQYF
TRBJ2-1 | TRBV11-2 | CASSLRGLSNEQFF
TRBJ2-1 | TRBV9 | CASSVSTGTYNEQFF
TRBJ1-2 | TRBV10-3 | CAISRDGDYGYTF
TRBJ2-1 | TRBV4-3 | CASSQDSLADSYNEQFF
TRBJ2-1 | TRBV25-1 | CASSEVLGTGIYNEQFF
TRBJ1-1 | TRBV5-1 | CASSLEGRGRTVNTEAFF
TRBJ1-5 | TRBV4-1 | CASSLRALGNQPQHF
TRBJ1-5 | TRBV6-1 | CASSELVGSSNQPQHF
TRBJ2-7 | TRBV20-1 | CSARGDSRLGWREQYF
TRBJ2-3 | TRBV9 | CASSVDPSTDTQYF
TRBJ1-2 | TRBV20-1 | CSAAGDTNYGYTF
TRBJ2-6 | TRBV5-1 | CASSLELPSGANVLTF
TRBJ2-1 | TRBV4-3 | CASSQGFRDISSYNEQFF
TRBJ2-7 | TRBV11-2 | CASSLRTVHEQYF
TRBJ2-7 | TRBV7-2 | CASSPLGGLAGYEQYF
TRBJ2-7 | TRBV3-1 | CASSSYGGRAYEQYF
TRBJ1-6 | TRBV3-1 | CASSLGGKSNSPLHF
TRBJ2-1 | TRBV5-1 | CASSLPGVSEQFF
TRBJ2-3 | TRBV20-1 | CSARDSSGTSTDTQYF
TRBJ2-7 | TRBV9 | CASSLMTGDEQYF
TRBJ2-1 | TRBV6-5 | CASSSRRPTSGIYNEQFF
TRBJ1-2 | TRBV12-3/TRBV12-4 | CASSRTGGSYGYTF
TRBJ2-7 | TRBV4-3 | CASSQDEGLTNYEQYF
TRBJ1-1 | TRBV2 | CASSDPRGLGEAFF
TRBJ2-4 | TRBV28 | CASGSLAKNIQYF
TRBJ1-5 | TRBV29-1 | CSVVYNDTQPQHF
TRBJ2-7 | TRBV7-2 | CASSLGGTLAIYEQYF
TRBJ2-7 | TRBV6-5 | CASSSGTGGFKAYEQYF
TRBJ2-3 | TRBV20-1 | CSALRTSGRVNADTQYF
TRBJ2-2 | TRBV25-1 | CASSRGRGTGELFF
TRBJ1-1 | TRBV12-3/TRBV12-4 | CASSFSRNTDFFF
TRBJ2-5 | TRBV20-1 | CSARQGKGGETQYF
TRBJ2-3 | TRBV14 | CASSKIGLAATDTQYF
TRBJ2-3 | TRBV4-2 | CASSRRTGGDTDTQYF
TRBJ1-1 | TRBV6-1 | CASSEGTPFLNTEAFF
TRBJ2-3 | TRBV2 | CASATGGSTDTQYF
TRBJ2-5 | TRBV27 | CASRSRVEVGIRGGTQYF
TRBJ2-5 | TRBV20-1 | CSARDNRGGEEETQYF
TRBJ1-6 | TRBV20-1 | CSARVIGRRYNSPLHF
TRBJ1-1 | TRBV4-1 | CASSQSTTGTGRDTEAFF
TRBJ2-3 | TRBV20-1 | CSARPILGPTGTDTQYF
TRBJ1-1 | TRBV20-1 | CSATSGGNSVGTEAFF
TRBJ1-1 | TRBV27 | CASSPWDRDEAFF
TRBJ1-2 | TRBV12-3/TRBV12-4 | CASSLTPGDGYTF
TRBJ2-6 | TRBV7-9 | CASSQQTERTAGANVLTF
TRBJ2-3 | TRBV5-6 | CASSQYREFGDTQYF